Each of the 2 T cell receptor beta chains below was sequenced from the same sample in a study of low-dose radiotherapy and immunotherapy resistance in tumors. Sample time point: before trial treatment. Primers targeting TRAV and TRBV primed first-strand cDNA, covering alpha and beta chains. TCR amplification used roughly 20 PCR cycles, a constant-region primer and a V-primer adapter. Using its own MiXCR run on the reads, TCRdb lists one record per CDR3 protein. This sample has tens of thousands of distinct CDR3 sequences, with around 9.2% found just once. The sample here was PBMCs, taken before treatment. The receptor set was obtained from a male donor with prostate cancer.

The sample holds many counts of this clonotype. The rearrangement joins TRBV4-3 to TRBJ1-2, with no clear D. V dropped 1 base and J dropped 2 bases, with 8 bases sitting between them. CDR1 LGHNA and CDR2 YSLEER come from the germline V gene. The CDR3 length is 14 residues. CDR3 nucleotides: TGCGCCAGCAGCCAAGCGGGTTCCAACTATGGCTACACCTTC. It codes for CASSQAGSNYGYTF.

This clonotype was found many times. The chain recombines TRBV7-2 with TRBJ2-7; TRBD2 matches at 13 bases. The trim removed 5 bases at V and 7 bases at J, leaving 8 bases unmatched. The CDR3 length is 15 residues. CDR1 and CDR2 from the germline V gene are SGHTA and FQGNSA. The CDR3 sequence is CASSTGLAGVNEQYF. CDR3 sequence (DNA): TGTGCCAGCAGCACCGGACTAGCGGGAGTTAATGAGCAGTACTTC.